The sequence of this TCR beta chain was determined in a study of blood T cell repertoires in COVID-19 (dated by TCRdb to the early 2020s). For context, the study as a whole: The collaborator samples originated in the United States, Italy and Spain and spanned the acute and convalescent phases of COVID-19. The prospective study material was composed of cDNA or gDNA derived from T cells, B-cell-depleted T cells, or PBMCs. The dataset comprised deeply sampled blood TCRbeta repertoires from subjects exposed to, actively infected with, or recovered from COVID-19. The repertoires were released in a freely available public database intended as a resource for research on the immune response to SARS-CoV-2. Samples came from the ongoing ImmuneRACE study (first 160 participants) plus 1,254 subjects from 6 global collaborators. Nearly every sample came with metadata listing a de-identified subject ID, COVID-19 status, age in years and sex. Where available, HLA class I and class II types were obtained from metadata supplied by the sample provider rather than from assay-based typing. Results the study describes overall, beyond this receptor: How much clinical and demographic metadata was included differed by source and by participant, and the metadata was provided uncurated.

The immunoSEQ Assay, a bias-controlled multiplex PCR, was used to amplify TCRbeta CDR3 regions from genomic DNA. From the authors' description of their analysis: Within the assay, amplification of reference gene primers was used to estimate how many nucleated cells each sample contained. Sequence reads were collapsed and filtered to measure the absolute abundance of every unique TCRbeta CDR3 rearrangement. For each sample, productive Simpson clonality was calculated by taking the square root of Simpson's diversity index across productive rearrangements. The clones in this table, taken by TCRdb from immuneACCESS, are in-frame only. Not every clone is retained; where verified, under half of the shortfall comes from an unresolved V gene, and the cause of the rest is unknown. That table gives V, J and clone size, and the DNA gave D and trimming. This sample gives around 250,000 clones in total; 88% of them show up just once. In total, the top ten clones hold over 1% of the sample.

In the prospective study, participants were roughly 18 to 100 years old, resided in about two dozen geographic areas of the United States, and were enrolled through a virtual design. In the prospective study, participants were assigned to cohorts based on the clinical history participants reported in a screening survey and a study questionnaire. In the prospective study, mobile phlebotomists collected whole blood, serum and a nasopharyngeal or oropharyngeal swab from each participant. Over an approximately two-month period, participants in the prospective study had the option of providing additional blood draws and questionnaires. Before DNA extraction, prospective study blood samples were shipped either frozen or at room temperature. For this clone: Its antigen is still unknown. No base qualities exist here, and no much larger clone lies one base off it.

Trimming accounts for 3 bases at V and 0 bases at J, while the number of junction bases matched to no gene is 13. The CDR3 contains 18 residues, cysteine and phenylalanine counted. Only CDR3 DNA remains: 54 bases, in frame from the first base. From a lookup of the germline V gene, CDR1 and CDR2 are WSHSY and SAAADI. The chain couples TRBV10-2 to TRBJ1-2, with 7 bases aligning to TRBD1. Specimen: PBMCs or T cells enriched from blood (not recorded which). This TCR was sampled from a middle-aged woman with acute COVID-19. The DNA reads TGCGCCAGCAGTGACCCCGGGACAGCGGACGCAGCTAACTATGGCTACACCTTC. This translates into CASSDPGTADAANYGYTF.